These 7 T cell receptor beta chains were sequenced from one sample in a study of shared clonotypes between healthy human individuals. Repertoires were generated with immunoSEQ multiplex PCR, while TCRdb's copy carries only in-frame clones and drops some. The repertoire consists of about 2.3 million clones, with roughly 93% occurring once and the leading ten covering roughly 0.36%. The sample was naive CD4+ T cells from PBMCs. This sample's subset: CD45RA+ positively selected. The receptors were gathered from a man in his late teens or twenties in good health. Some clones in this sample may be carry-over from other donors' samples.

This clone has a handful of counts. The chain couples TRBV28 to TRBJ1-1, with D uncertain. CDR1 is MDHEN, CDR2 SYDVKM, per germline. V lost 6 bases to trimming and J lost 5 bases, with 13 bases between them. There are 13 residues in the CDR3. CDR3 sequence: CASSAALGTEAFF. DNA of the CDR3: TGTGCCAGCAGCGCAGCCCTCGGTACTGAAGCTTTCTTT.

The rearrangement uses TRBV28 and TRBJ2-7; 7 nucleotides agree with TRBD2. J gave up 7 bases and V 6 bases, and 18 bases lay outside the gene matches. Per the germline V gene, CDR1 is MDHEN and CDR2 is SYDVKM. The CDR3 has 16 residues. CDR3 loop: CASSLLEGSGQYEQYF. DNA of the CDR3: TGTGCCAGCAGCCTCCTTGAGGGTAGCGGGCAGTATGAGCAGTACTTC. The full variable domain, rest sourced from reference TRBV28 and TRBJ2-7, is DVKVTQSSRYLVKRTGEKVFLECVQDMDHENMFWYRQDPGLGLRLIYFSYDVKMKEKGDIPEGYSVSREKKERFSLILESASTNQTSMYLCASSLLEGSGQYEQYFGPGTRLTVT.

V and J are TRBV6-1 and TRBJ2-2; 11 positions match TRBD1. The germline CDR1 and CDR2 sequences are MNHNS and SASEGT. V gave up 2 bases and J gave up 2 bases; unmatched junction bases: 4. The CDR3 length is 17 residues. CDR3 sequence (DNA): TGTGCCAGCAGTGAAAGAGGGACAGGGGGAAACACCGGGGAGCTGTTTTTT. Translated: CASSERGTGGNTGELFF.

This chain links TRBV7-2 with TRBJ1-1; possible D gene TRBD1, 6 bases. Looked up from germline, CDR1 is SGHTA and CDR2 is FQGNSA. V lost 6 bases to trimming and J lost 1 base, with 12 bases between them. The CDR3 has 14 residues. The CDR3 bases are TGTGCCAGCAGAGTCAAGGGACAGAACACTGAAGCTTTCTTT. Its translation is CASRVKGQNTEAFF.

The chain uses TRBV4-2 and TRBJ1-2; 12 nucleotides agree with TRBD1. Trimming took 4 bases from V and 3 from J; bases not matched to a gene: 3. The CDR3 has 15 residues. CDR1 is LGHNA, CDR2 YNFKEQ, per germline. This CDR3 is CASSPGQGADYGYTF. The CDR3 DNA sequence: TGTGCCAGCAGCCCGGGACAGGGGGCTGACTATGGCTACACCTTC.

The chain links TRBV7-9 to TRBJ2-5; D is perhaps TRBD2 (5 bases). The ends were cut back, 4 bases at V and 4 bases at J, with 13 bases in the middle. Germline values: CDR1 SEHNR, CDR2 FQNEAQ (reference sequence). This CDR3 is 14 amino acids long. The CDR3 bases are TGTGCCAGCAGCTCTACGGTCCGGGGAGAGACCCAGTACTTC. Residues: CASSSTVRGETQYF.

This rearrangement joins TRBV7-8 to TRBJ1-5; D possibly corresponds to TRBD1 (6 bases). Trimming cost V 4 bases and J 1 base, with 11 bases left between them. This CDR3 comprises 15 residues. Germline V CDR1 and CDR2: SGHVS, FQNEAQ. This CDR3 is CASSSQGRSNQPQHF. CDR3 nucleotides: TGTGCCAGCAGCTCACAGGGTCGGAGCAATCAGCCCCAGCATTTT. The variable domain in full, with the rest retrieved from reference TRBV7-8 and TRBJ1-5, is GAGVSQSPRYKVAKRGQDVALRCDPISGHVSLFWYQQALGQGPEFLTYFQNEAQLDKSGLPSDRFFAERPEGSVSTLKIQRTQQEDSAVYLCASSSQGRSNQPQHFGDGTRLSIL.